One and the same sample provided the 8 T cell receptor beta chains below, sequenced in a study of blood T cell repertoires in COVID-19. Assay used: immunoSEQ multiplex PCR; TCRdb lists only in-frame clones, some missing. In the table there are approximately 120,000 clones, about three quarters of which are singletons. The specimen sequenced was peripheral blood. The source of these receptors is a human donor in a cohort sampled during active or convalescent COVID-19.

The V and J genes are TRBV30 and TRBJ1-5; 10 positions agree with TRBD1. V dropped 4 bases and J dropped 7; count of bases not matched to a gene: 10. Germline V gives CDR1 GTSNPN, CDR2 SVGIG (reference sequence). There are 15 residues in the CDR3. The CDR3 sequence: CAWTQKGQGRQPQHF. Here the CDR3 DNA reads TGTGCCTGGACCCAAAAGGGACAGGGGAGACAGCCCCAGCATTTT.

The V and J genes are TRBV2 and TRBJ2-7, with D unresolved. V was clipped by 0 bases and J by 4 bases, with 4 bases between them. The germline V gene encodes CDR1 SNHLY and CDR2 FYNNEI. The CDR3 covers 12 residues. The CDR3 loop is CASSEAPYEQYF. The CDR3 coding sequence is TGTGCCAGCAGTGAAGCCCCGTACGAGCAGTACTTC.

The V gene is TRBV2, the J gene TRBJ1-3; 7 bases fit TRBD1. Germline-derived CDR1 and CDR2 are SNHLY and FYNNEI. CDR3 length equals 15 residues. The V segment lost 2 bases and the J segment 4 bases; nucleotides outside the gene matches: 5. In nucleotides, the CDR3 is TGTGCCAGCAGTGAAATGCGACAGGGAGGAAACACCATATATTTT. It yields the protein CASSEMRQGGNTIYF.

The chain uses TRBV9 and TRBJ2-1, with 11 bases aligning to TRBD1. The CDR3 is 15 residues long. V trimming: 7 bases; J trimming: 4 bases; junction bases outside the gene matches: 7. Germline-derived CDR1 and CDR2 are SGDLS and YYNGEE. CDR3 DNA sequence: TGTGCCAGCTCCTGGGGGACAGGGGGGTACAATGAGCAGTTCTTC. This sequence encodes CASSWGTGGYNEQFF.

This chain uses TRBV18 with TRBJ1-4; TRBD1 matches at 7 bases. The germline gives CDR1 KGHSH, CDR2 LQKENI. The CDR3 runs to 15 residues. Trimming at V came to 6 bases and at J to 3 bases, leaving 7 bases not matched to a gene. The CDR3 nucleotides are TGTGCCAGCTCCCGAGCGACAGGGCCTAATGAAAAACTGTTTTTT. Residues: CASSRATGPNEKLFF.

The chain links TRBV6-5 to TRBJ1-2; 7 nucleotides match TRBD1. J lost 5 bases, V lost 8 bases, and 8 bases had no gene match. The CDR3 loop spans 13 amino acids. Germline V gene lookup returns CDR1 MNHEY and CDR2 SVGAGI. The CDR3 here is CASVTPTGYGYTF. In DNA form, the CDR3 reads TGTGCCAGCGTTACTCCGACAGGGTATGGCTACACCTTC.

This chain joins TRBV27 and TRBJ2-7; 9 positions agree with TRBD1. The CDR3 length is 18 residues. J lost 2 bases, V lost 4 bases, and 15 bases had no gene match. Germline CDR1 reads MNHEY; CDR2 reads SMNVEV (reference sequence). The CDR3 reads CASSSAGQGLGKPYEQYF. CDR3 bases: TGTGCCAGCAGTTCCGCGGGACAGGGTTTGGGTAAGCCCTACGAGCAGTACTTC.

The chain uses TRBV3-1 (or the pseudogene TRBV3-2) and TRBJ2-5, with D hard to call. This CDR3 contains 13 residues. Between the trimmed V and J ends, which lost 4 bases and 5 bases, there was a span of 11 bases. The germline V gene has CDR1 LGHDT and CDR2 YNNKEL (reference sequence). This CDR3 is CASSRGSVETQYF. CDR3 coding DNA: TGTGCCAGCAGCCGCGGCAGTGTTGAGACCCAGTACTTC.